One and the same sample provided the 27 T cell receptor beta chains below, sequenced in a study of technical replicates of blood from a few donors. Using immunoSEQ multiplex PCR, the repertoire was profiled, and TCRdb retains in-frame clones only, with some absent. The table lists 50,000 to 65,000 clones, 80% to 95% of them singletons. The sequenced material came from PBMCs. These receptors were collected from a human donor in good health. Some clones in this sample may be carry-over from other donors' samples.

J is TRBJ1-3 and V is TRBV4-1, with 7 bases aligning to TRBD1. The V segment lost 3 bases and the J segment 0 bases; nucleotides outside the gene matches: 5. This CDR3 is 16 amino acids long. The germline gives CDR1 MGHRA, CDR2 YSYEKL. The CDR3 is CASSQTGSHSGNTIYF. CDR3 DNA sequence: TGCGCCAGCAGCCAGACAGGGAGCCACTCTGGAAACACCATATATTTT.

The V call is TRBV7-9, the J call TRBJ2-3; 9 nucleotides match TRBD1. This CDR3 region has 16 residues. Trimming removed 1 base from V and 2 bases from J; junction bases left unmatched: 4. CDR1 SEHNR and CDR2 FQNEAQ come from the germline V gene (reference sequence). The CDR3 loop reads CASSLGGTGFTDTQYF. CDR3 nucleotide sequence: TGTGCCAGCAGCTTAGGCGGGACAGGGTTCACAGATACGCAGTATTTT.

This chain uses TRBV7-9 with TRBJ2-7; D perhaps matches TRBD1 (6 bases). The CDR3 runs 14 residues. Trimming cost V 3 bases and J 0 bases, with 9 bases left between them. CDR1 is SEHNR and CDR2 is FQNEAQ in the germline V gene (reference sequence). DNA of the CDR3: TGTGCCAGCAGCTTGAGACAGGACTCCTACGAGCAGTACTTC. It codes for CASSLRQDSYEQYF. The full variable domain, completed using reference TRBV7-9 and TRBJ2-7, is DTGVSQNPRHKITKRGQNVTFRCDPISEHNRLYWYRQTLGQGPEFLTYFQNEAQLEKSRLLSDRFSAERPKGSFSTLEIQRTEQGDSAMYLCASSLRQDSYEQYFGPGTRLTVT.

In nucleotides, the CDR3 is TGCGCCAGCAGCTTGGGGGGGACAGGAGCTCAAGAGACCCAGTACTTC. Amino acid sequence: CASSLGGTGAQETQYF. The V gene is TRBV5-1, the J gene TRBJ2-5, with 8 bases identical to TRBD1. J lost 2 bases, V lost 0 bases, and 6 bases had no gene match. This CDR3 is 16 amino acids long. The V gene's germline CDR1 is SGHRS and CDR2 YFSETQ.

The gene calls are TRBV5-1 and TRBJ1-2; a possible D gene is TRBD1 (6 bases). Per the germline V gene, CDR1 is SGHRS and CDR2 is YFSETQ. This CDR3 has 14 residues. V lost 0 bases to trimming and J lost 7 bases, with 13 bases between them. The CDR3 reads CASSLAGGPSGYTF. The CDR3 bases are TGCGCCAGCAGCTTGGCGGGGGGCCCATCTGGCTACACCTTC. The full variable domain, rest sourced from reference TRBV5-1 and TRBJ1-2, is KAGVTQTPRYLIKTRGQQVTLSCSPISGHRSVSWYQQTPGQGLQFLFEYFSETQRNKGNFPGRFSGRQFSNSRSEMNVSTLELGDSALYLCASSLAGGPSGYTFGSGTRLTVV.

The chain uses TRBV4-3 and TRBJ2-1, with 7 bases lining up with TRBD2. The ends lost 5 bases at V and 4 bases at J; junction bases unmatched: 11. CDR3 length equals 16 residues. Germline-derived CDR1 and CDR2 are LGHNA and YSLEER. In nucleotides, the CDR3 is TGCGCCAGCAGCGAAGCGGGACGCGGGAGTTACAATGAGCAGTTCTTC. Translating gives CASSEAGRGSYNEQFF.

The chain uses TRBV7-9 and TRBJ2-2; 7 bases agree with TRBD1. CDR1 SEHNR and CDR2 FQNEAQ come from the germline V gene (reference sequence). The trim removed 5 bases at V and 3 bases at J, leaving 12 bases unmatched. This CDR3 is 17 amino acids long. The CDR3 region has the DNA TGTGCCAGCAGCCAAAGTCGACAGGGCCAGGACACCGGGGAGCTGTTTTTT. As protein: CASSQSRQGQDTGELFF.

The chain is built from TRBV5-6 and TRBJ2-2; 7 bases align to TRBD1. The CDR3 totals 15 residues. Losses at the gene ends were 0 bases for V and 5 bases for J; bases not matched to a gene: 4. The germline V gene has CDR1 SGHDT and CDR2 YYEEEE. The CDR3 sequence is CASSLVPTGTGELFF. CDR3 nucleotides: TGTGCCAGCAGCTTGGTTCCGACAGGGACCGGGGAGCTGTTTTTT.

The rearrangement joins TRBV14 to TRBJ2-7; TRBD1 agrees at 7 bases. This CDR3 is built from 14 residues. V was pared by 7 bases and J by 4 bases, with 10 bases of the junction left unmatched. Germline-derived CDR1 and CDR2 are SGHDN and FVKESK. CDR3 nucleotides: TGTGCCAGCAACGCGACAGGGCGCCCGTACGAGCAGTACTTC. Translating gives CASNATGRPYEQYF.

The gene calls are TRBV5-8 and TRBJ2-3; TRBD2 matches 11 bases. Germline CDR1 and CDR2: SGHTS and YDEGEE. This CDR3 is built from 15 residues. V trimming: 4 bases; J trimming: 4 bases; junction bases outside the gene matches: 5. CDR3 protein: CASSQRLAGPDTQYF. CDR3 DNA sequence: TGTGCCAGCAGCCAGCGACTAGCGGGGCCAGATACGCAGTATTTT.

The CDR3 nucleotides are TGTGCCAGCAGAGCTGACAGCTCTGGGGCCAACGTCCTGACTTTC. Amino acids: CASRADSSGANVLTF. The chain carries TRBV28 and TRBJ2-6, with D perhaps matching TRBD1 (5 bases). V was pared by 6 bases and J by 0 bases, with 9 bases between. The CDR3 is 15 residues long. CDR1 MDHEN and CDR2 SYDVKM come from the germline V gene.

V and J are TRBV18 and TRBJ1-1; a possible D gene is TRBD1 (5 bases). Germline assignment: CDR1 KGHSH and CDR2 LQKENI. The CDR3 runs 16 residues. Trimming took off 5 bases at V and 4 bases at J, with 20 bases between the two ends. The chain's CDR3 is CASSSRRGAATTEAFF. CDR3 DNA: TGTGCCAGCTCATCCCGGAGGGGAGCGGCTACCACTGAAGCTTTCTTT.

The genes are TRBV5-6 and TRBJ1-3; 9 bases fit TRBD1. J lost 2 bases, V lost 0 bases, and 3 bases had no gene match. Looked up from germline, CDR1 is SGHDT and CDR2 is YYEEEE. This CDR3 has 16 amino acids. The DNA for the CDR3 is TGTGCCAGCAGCTTGGCACGGGACAGGGCTGGAAACACCATATATTTT. Translation: CASSLARDRAGNTIYF.

The V gene is TRBV18, the J gene TRBJ2-3; D possibly corresponds to TRBD2 (5 bases). CDR3 length: 12 amino acids. Germline V gene sequence: CDR1 KGHSH, CDR2 LQKENI. The CDR3 protein is CAAGGSRDTQYF. The CDR3 DNA is TGTGCTGCCGGAGGCTCAAGAGATACGCAGTATTTT. Filled out from reference TRBV18 and TRBJ2-3, the complete variable domain reads NAGVMQNPRHLVRRRGQEARLRCSPMKGHSHVYWYRQLPEEGLKFMVYLQKENIIDESGMPKERFSAEFPKEGPSILRIQQVVRGDSAAYFCAAGGSRDTQYFGPGTRLTVL.

The CDR3 DNA reads as TGTGCCAGCAGTGCCGGGGGGCCGACAGATACGCAGTATTTT. This sequence encodes CASSAGGPTDTQYF. The chain carries TRBV6-4 and TRBJ2-3; perhaps TRBD2 as D (7 bases). The V and J ends lost 4 bases and 3 bases respectively, with 11 bases between them. This CDR3 has 14 amino acids. Looked up from germline, CDR1 is MRHNA and CDR2 is SNTAGT.

This chain connects TRBV5-1 to TRBJ1-4, with TRBD1 identical over 7 bases. Germline trimming cut 4 bases from V and 7 bases from J; bases unmatched to any gene: 10. CDR3 length equals 15 residues. CDR1 and CDR2 (germline): SGHRS, YFSETQ. CDR3: CASSPATGFGEKLFF. The CDR3 DNA reads as TGCGCCAGCAGCCCGGCGACAGGGTTTGGTGAAAAACTGTTTTTT. The full variable domain, rest sourced from reference TRBV5-1 and TRBJ1-4, is KAGVTQTPRYLIKTRGQQVTLSCSPISGHRSVSWYQQTPGQGLQFLFEYFSETQRNKGNFPGRFSGRQFSNSRSEMNVSTLELGDSALYLCASSPATGFGEKLFFGSGTQLSVL.

In regard to this clone: In the same sample, other DNA sequences code for this CDR3. V and J are TRBV7-9 and TRBJ2-3; 9 nucleotides agree with TRBD2. The length of the CDR3 is 14 residues. The J segment lost 6 bases and the V segment lost 5 bases, leaving 6 bases of the junction unmatched. Germline V gene sequence: CDR1 SEHNR, CDR2 FQNEAQ (reference sequence). The CDR3 coding sequence is TGTGCCAGCAGCCTGGGACTAGCTGGGGATACGCAGTATTTT. Translating it yields CASSLGLAGDTQYF. The variable domain in full, completed from reference TRBV7-9 and TRBJ2-3, reads DTGVSQNPRHKITKRGQNVTFRCDPISEHNRLYWYRQTLGQGPEFLTYFQNEAQLEKSRLLSDRFSAERPKGSFSTLEIQRTEQGDSAMYLCASSLGLAGDTQYFGPGTRLTVL.

This clone is a singleton in its sample. The chain joins TRBV15 to TRBJ2-3, with TRBD1 identical over 7 bases. Germline CDR1 and CDR2: LNHNV and YYDKDF (reference sequence). The CDR3 consists of 18 residues. V trimming: 0 bases; J trimming: 2 bases; junction bases outside the gene matches: 11. CDR3 DNA: TGTGCCACCAGCAGAGATCGTGCGGGCAGGGGGTACACAGATACGCAGTATTTT. It is translated as CATSRDRAGRGYTDTQYF.

The rearrangement links TRBV5-1 to TRBJ2-1; 9 bases line up with TRBD2. The CDR3 length is 15 residues. Trimming cost V 0 bases and J 6 bases; bases outside gene matches: 4. Germline loops: CDR1 SGHRS, CDR2 YFSETQ. CDR3 nucleotides: TGCGCCAGCAGCTTGGGCGGGGGGGCCCCCAATGAGCAGTTCTTC. This encodes CASSLGGGAPNEQFF. Complete variable domain (other parts from reference TRBV5-1 and TRBJ2-1): KAGVTQTPRYLIKTRGQQVTLSCSPISGHRSVSWYQQTPGQGLQFLFEYFSETQRNKGNFPGRFSGRQFSNSRSEMNVSTLELGDSALYLCASSLGGGAPNEQFFGPGTRLTVL.

The rearrangement links TRBV2 to TRBJ1-1, with unresolved D. The V end lost 6 bases, the J end lost 1 base, and 3 bases lay between the germline ends. Germline values: CDR1 SNHLY, CDR2 FYNNEI. This CDR3 is 11 amino acids long. The CDR3 DNA sequence: TGTGCCAGCAGGAGGAACACTGAAGCTTTCTTT. Translated, it gives CASRRNTEAFF.

This clone came up a few times. V usage is TRBV2 and J usage is TRBJ1-4; 8 bases map to TRBD1. The CDR3 length is 13 residues. With 8 bases clipped from V and 7 bases from J, the junction kept 6 bases outside the gene matches. CDR1 and CDR2 from the germline V gene are SNHLY and FYNNEI. The CDR3 coding sequence is TGTGCCAGCCGCTGGACAGGGAGTGAAAAACTGTTTTTT. Translated, it gives CASRWTGSEKLFF.

Here the CDR3 reads CASSVETGGAGDTQYF. DNA of the CDR3: TGTGCCAGTAGTGTGGAGACAGGGGGCGCGGGAGATACGCAGTATTTT. The V and J genes are TRBV19 and TRBJ2-3; TRBD1 matches 10 bases. The V gene's germline CDR1 is LNHDA and CDR2 SQIVND (reference sequence). J lost 5 bases, V lost 5 bases, and 10 bases had no gene match. The CDR3 sequence is 16 residues long.

This clone was counted only a few times. The gene calls are TRBV30 and TRBJ1-6, with TRBD1 as a possible D gene (5 bases). Looked up from germline, CDR1 is GTSNPN and CDR2 is SVGIG (reference sequence). The CDR3 consists of 14 residues. V was cut by 3 bases and J by 6 bases, with 12 bases left in between. CDR3 sequence reads: CAWRAGMSNSPLHF. The CDR3 DNA reads TGTGCCTGGAGGGCAGGGATGAGTAATTCACCCCTCCACTTT.

This chain joins TRBV21-1 and TRBJ1-6; the D call of TRBD1 is as the table states it, not checked on the DNA. TRBV21-1 is recorded as a pseudogene. The CDR3 is 20 amino acids. In DNA form, the CDR3 reads TGTGCCAGCAGCAAAGTGGCCGACAGGGCCTTATACTCCTATAATTCACCCCTCCACTTT. Translating it yields CASSKVADRALYSYNSPLHF.

The CDR3 bases are TGTGCCAGCAGCGTAGGTTCGGGAGTGGAGGAGACCCAGTACTTC. Encoded protein: CASSVGSGVEETQYF. The chain has TRBV9 and TRBJ2-5; D possibly corresponds to TRBD2 (6 bases). Trimming stripped 0 bases from V and 5 bases from J, with 14 bases between. CDR1 is SGDLS and CDR2 is YYNGEE in the germline V gene. There are 15 residues in the CDR3.

The rearrangement joins TRBV4-2 to TRBJ2-3, with TRBD2 as a possible D gene (9 bases). Germline lookup yields CDR1 LGHNA and CDR2 YNFKEQ. V was clipped by 0 bases and J by 3 bases, with 22 bases between them. The CDR3 consists of 19 residues. The CDR3 DNA reads as TGTGCCAGCAGCCAAGATCCCCCAGGGGGCGGGGGGGCAACAGATACGCAGTATTTT. Translated: CASSQDPPGGGGATDTQYF.

The V gene is TRBV5-1, the J gene TRBJ2-2, with D possibly matching TRBD1 (7 bases). The CDR3 loop spans 13 amino acids. Per germline, CDR1 SGHRS and CDR2 YFSETQ. Trimming cost V 3 bases and J 6 bases, with 9 bases left between them. The CDR3, as DNA: TGCGCCAGCAGCTCAGGGGGGTCCGGGGAGCTGTTTTTT. Its protein product is CASSSGGSGELFF.